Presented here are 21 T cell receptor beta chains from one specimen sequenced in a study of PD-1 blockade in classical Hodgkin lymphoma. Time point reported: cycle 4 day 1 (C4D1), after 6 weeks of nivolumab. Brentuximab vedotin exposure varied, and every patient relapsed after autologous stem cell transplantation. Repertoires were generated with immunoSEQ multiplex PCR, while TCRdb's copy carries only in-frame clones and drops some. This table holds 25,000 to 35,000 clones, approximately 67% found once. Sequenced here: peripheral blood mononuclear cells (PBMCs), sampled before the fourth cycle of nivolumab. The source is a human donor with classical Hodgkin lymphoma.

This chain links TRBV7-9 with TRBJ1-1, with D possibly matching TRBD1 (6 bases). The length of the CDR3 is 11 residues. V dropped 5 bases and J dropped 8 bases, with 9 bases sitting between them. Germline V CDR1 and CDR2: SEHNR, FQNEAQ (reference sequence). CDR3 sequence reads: CASSAGTEAFF. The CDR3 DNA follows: TGTGCCAGCAGCGCGGGGACAGAAGCTTTCTTT.

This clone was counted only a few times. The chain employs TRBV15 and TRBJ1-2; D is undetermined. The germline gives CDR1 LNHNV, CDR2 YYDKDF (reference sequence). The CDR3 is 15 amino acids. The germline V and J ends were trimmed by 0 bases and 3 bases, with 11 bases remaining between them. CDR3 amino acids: CATSRDAVPHYGYTF. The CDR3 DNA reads TGTGCCACCAGCAGAGATGCGGTCCCCCACTATGGCTACACCTTC.

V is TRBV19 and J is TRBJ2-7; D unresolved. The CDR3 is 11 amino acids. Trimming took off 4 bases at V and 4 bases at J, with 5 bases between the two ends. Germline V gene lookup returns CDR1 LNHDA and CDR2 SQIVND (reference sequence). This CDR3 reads CASSTAYEQYF. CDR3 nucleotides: TGTGCCAGTAGTACGGCATACGAGCAGTACTTC. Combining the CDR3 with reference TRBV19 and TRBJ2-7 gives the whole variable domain DGGITQSPKYLFRKEGQNVTLSCEQNLNHDAMYWYRQDPGQGLRLIYYSQIVNDFQKGDIAEGYSVSREKKESFPLTVTSAQKNPTAFYLCASSTAYEQYFGPGTRLTVT.

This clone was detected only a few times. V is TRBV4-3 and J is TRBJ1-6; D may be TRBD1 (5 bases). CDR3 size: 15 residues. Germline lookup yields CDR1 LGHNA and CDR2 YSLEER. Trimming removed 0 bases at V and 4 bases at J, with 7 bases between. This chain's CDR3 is CASSQDQGYNSPLHF. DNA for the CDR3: TGCGCCAGCAGCCAAGATCAGGGTTATAATTCACCCCTCCACTTT.

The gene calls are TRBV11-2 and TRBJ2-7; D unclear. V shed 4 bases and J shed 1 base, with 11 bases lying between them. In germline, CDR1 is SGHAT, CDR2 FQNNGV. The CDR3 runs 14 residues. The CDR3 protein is CASSSQLGSYEQYF. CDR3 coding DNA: TGTGCCAGCAGCTCTCAGCTAGGGTCCTACGAGCAGTACTTC. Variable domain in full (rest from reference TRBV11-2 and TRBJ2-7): EAGVAQSPRYKIIEKRQSVAFWCNPISGHATLYWYQQILGQGPKLLIQFQNNGVVDDSQLPKDRFSAERLKGVDSTLKIQPAKLEDSAVYLCASSSQLGSYEQYFGPGTRLTVT.

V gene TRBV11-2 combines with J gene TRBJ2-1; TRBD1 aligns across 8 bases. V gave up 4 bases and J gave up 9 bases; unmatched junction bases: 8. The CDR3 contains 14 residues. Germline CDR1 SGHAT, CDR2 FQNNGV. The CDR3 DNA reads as TGTGCCAGCAGCTACGCCAGGGGGCTTGGTGAGCAGTTCTTC. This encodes CASSYARGLGEQFF.

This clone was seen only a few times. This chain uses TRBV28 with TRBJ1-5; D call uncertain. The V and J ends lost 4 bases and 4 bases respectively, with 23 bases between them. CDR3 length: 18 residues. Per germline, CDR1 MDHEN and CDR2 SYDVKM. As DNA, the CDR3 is TGTGCCAGCAGTTACCTCGGCTTCGGCTCAGCTTTAAATCAGCCCCAGCATTTT. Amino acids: CASSYLGFGSALNQPQHF. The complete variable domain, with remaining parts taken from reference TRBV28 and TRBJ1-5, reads DVKVTQSSRYLVKRTGEKVFLECVQDMDHENMFWYRQDPGLGLRLIYFSYDVKMKEKGDIPEGYSVSREKKERFSLILESASTNQTSMYLCASSYLGFGSALNQPQHFGDGTRLSIL.

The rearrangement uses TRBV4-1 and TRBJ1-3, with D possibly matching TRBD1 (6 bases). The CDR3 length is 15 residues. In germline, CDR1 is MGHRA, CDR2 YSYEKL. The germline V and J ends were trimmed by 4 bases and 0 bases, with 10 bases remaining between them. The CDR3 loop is CASSLRQDSGNTIYF. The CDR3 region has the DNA TGCGCCAGCAGCCTACGACAGGACTCTGGAAACACCATATATTTT.

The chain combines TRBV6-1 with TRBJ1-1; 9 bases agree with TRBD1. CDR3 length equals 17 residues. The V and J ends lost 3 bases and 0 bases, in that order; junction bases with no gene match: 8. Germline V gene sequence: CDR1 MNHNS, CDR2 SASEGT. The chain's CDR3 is CASSDLDRGFMNTEAFF. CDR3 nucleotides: TGTGCCAGCAGTGATCTGGACAGGGGTTTCATGAACACTGAAGCTTTCTTT.

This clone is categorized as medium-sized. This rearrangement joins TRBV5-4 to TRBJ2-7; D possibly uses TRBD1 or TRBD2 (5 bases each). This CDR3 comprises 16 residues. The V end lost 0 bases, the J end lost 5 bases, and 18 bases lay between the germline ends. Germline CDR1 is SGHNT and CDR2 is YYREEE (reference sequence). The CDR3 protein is CASSLVPGDLRDEQYF. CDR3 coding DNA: TGTGCCAGCAGCTTGGTACCCGGGGACCTAAGGGACGAGCAGTACTTC.

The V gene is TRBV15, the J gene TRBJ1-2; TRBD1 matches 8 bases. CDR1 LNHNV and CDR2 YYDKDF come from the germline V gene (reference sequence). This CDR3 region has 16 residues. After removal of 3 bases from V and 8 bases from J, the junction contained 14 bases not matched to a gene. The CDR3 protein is CATSSPTGEGDSGYTF. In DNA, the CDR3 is TGTGCCACCAGCAGCCCGACAGGGGAGGGGGATAGCGGCTACACCTTC.

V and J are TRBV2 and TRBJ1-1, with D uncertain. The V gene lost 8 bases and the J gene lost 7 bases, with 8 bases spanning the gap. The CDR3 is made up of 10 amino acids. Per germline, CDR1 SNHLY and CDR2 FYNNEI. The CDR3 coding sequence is TGTGCCAGCCTTTGGGTTGAAGCTTTCTTT. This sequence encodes CASLWVEAFF.

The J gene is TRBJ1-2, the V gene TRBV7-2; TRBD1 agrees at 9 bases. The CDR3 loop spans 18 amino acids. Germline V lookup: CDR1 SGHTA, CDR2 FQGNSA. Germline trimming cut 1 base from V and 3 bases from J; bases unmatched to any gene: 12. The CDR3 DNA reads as TGTGCCAGCAGCTTAGGGTGGGACAGGGAGACTCCTGACTATGGCTACACCTTC. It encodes CASSLGWDRETPDYGYTF.

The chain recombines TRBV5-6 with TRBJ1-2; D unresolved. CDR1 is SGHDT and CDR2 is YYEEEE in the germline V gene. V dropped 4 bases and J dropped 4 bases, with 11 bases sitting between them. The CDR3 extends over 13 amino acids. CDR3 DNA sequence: TGTGCCAGCAGCCCTAATTCTTTCTATGGCTACACCTTC. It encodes CASSPNSFYGYTF. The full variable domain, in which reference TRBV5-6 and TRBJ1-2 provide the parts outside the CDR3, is DAGVTQSPTHLIKTRGQQVTLRCSPKSGHDTVSWYQQALGQGPQFIFQYYEEEERQRGNFPDRFSGHQFPNYSSELNVNALLLGDSALYLCASSPNSFYGYTFGSGTRLTVV.

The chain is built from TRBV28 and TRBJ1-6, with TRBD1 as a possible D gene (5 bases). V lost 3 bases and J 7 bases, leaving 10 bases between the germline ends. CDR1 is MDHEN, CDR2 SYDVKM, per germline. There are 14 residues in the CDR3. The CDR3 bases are TGTGCCAGCAGTTTCCCGCAGGGAAATTCACCCCTCCACTTT. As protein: CASSFPQGNSPLHF.

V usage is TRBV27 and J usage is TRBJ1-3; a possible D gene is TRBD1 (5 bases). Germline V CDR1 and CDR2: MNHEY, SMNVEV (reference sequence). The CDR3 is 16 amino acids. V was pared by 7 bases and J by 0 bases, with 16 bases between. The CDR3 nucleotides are TGTGCCAGCAAAGAGGCGGCAGGGCACTCTGGAAACACCATATATTTT. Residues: CASKEAAGHSGNTIYF.

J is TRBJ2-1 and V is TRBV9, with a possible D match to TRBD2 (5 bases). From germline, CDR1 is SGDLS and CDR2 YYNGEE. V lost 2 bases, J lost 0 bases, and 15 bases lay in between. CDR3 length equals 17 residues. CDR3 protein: CASSVIPLSGSYNEQFF. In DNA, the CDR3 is TGTGCCAGCAGCGTTATTCCTTTGAGCGGCTCCTACAATGAGCAGTTCTTC.

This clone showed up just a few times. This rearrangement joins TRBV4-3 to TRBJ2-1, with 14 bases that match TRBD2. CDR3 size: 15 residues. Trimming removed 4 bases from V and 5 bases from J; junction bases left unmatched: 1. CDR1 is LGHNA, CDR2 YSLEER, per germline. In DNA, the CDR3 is TGCGCCAGCAGCCCGACTAGCGGGGGGGACAATGAGCAGTTCTTC. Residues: CASSPTSGGDNEQFF.

The CDR3 sequence: CASAGTGAGELFF. The CDR3 DNA follows: TGTGCCAGCGCGGGGACGGGCGCCGGGGAGCTGTTTTTT. The gene calls are TRBV11-2 and TRBJ2-2, with D perhaps TRBD2 (6 bases). Germline assignment: CDR1 SGHAT and CDR2 FQNNGV. The V end lost 8 bases, the J end lost 6 bases, and 13 bases lay between the germline ends. CDR3 length: 13 amino acids.

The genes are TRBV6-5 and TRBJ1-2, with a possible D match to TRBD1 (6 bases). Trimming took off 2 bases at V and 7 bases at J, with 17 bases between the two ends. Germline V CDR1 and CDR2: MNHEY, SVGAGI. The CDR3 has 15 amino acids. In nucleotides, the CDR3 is TGTGCCAGCAGTTACCGGGGACAATTGACGGGTGGCTACACCTTC. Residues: CASSYRGQLTGGYTF.

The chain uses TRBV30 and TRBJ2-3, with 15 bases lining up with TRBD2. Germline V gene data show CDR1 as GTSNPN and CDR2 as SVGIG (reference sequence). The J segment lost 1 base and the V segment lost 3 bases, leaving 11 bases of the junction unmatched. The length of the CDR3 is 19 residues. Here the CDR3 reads CAWRRYGLAGGPGTDTQYF. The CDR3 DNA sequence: TGTGCCTGGAGACGATATGGACTAGCGGGAGGGCCGGGCACAGATACGCAGTATTTT.